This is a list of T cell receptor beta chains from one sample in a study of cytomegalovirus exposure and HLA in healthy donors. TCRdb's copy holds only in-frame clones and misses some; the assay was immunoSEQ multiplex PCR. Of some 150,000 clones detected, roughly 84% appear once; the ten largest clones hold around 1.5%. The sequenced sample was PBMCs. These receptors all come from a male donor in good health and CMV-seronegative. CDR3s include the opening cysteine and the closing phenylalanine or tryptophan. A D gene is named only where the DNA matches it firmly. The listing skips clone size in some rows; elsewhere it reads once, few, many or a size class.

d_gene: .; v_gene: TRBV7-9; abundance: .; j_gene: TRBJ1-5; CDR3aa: CSSSLAEGGNQPQHF; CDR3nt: TGTTCCAGCAGCTTAGCCGAGGGAGGGAATCAGCCCCAGCATTTT
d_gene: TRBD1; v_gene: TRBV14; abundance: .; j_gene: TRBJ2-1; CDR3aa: CASSQPDRGTYNEQFF; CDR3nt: TGTGCCAGCAGCCAACCTGACAGGGGTACCTACAATGAGCAGTTCTTC
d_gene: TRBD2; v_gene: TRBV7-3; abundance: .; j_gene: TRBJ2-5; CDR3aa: CASSLTSGRRETQYF; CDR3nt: TGTGCCAGCAGCTTAACTAGCGGGAGGAGAGAGACCCAGTACTTC
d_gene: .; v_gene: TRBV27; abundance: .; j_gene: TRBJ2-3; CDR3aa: CASSLSGQTDTQYF; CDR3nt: TGTGCCAGCAGTTTATCTGGCCAAACGGATACGCAGTATTTT
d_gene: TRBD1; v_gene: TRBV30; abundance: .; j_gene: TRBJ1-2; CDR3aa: CAWSKMKGAPFNYGYTF; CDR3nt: TGTGCCTGGAGTAAAATGAAGGGGGCCCCGTTTAACTATGGCTACACCTTC
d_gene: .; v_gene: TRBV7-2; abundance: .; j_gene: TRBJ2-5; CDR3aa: CASSSNREETQYF; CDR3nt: TGTGCCAGCAGCTCCAACCGGGAAGAGACCCAGTACTTC
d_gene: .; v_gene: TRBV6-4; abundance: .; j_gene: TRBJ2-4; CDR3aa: CASSTSGTRGNIQYF; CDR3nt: TGTGCCAGCAGTACCTCCGGGACACGGGGAAACATTCAGTACTTC
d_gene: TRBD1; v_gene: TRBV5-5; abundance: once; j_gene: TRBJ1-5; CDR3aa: CASSPGTARNQPQHF; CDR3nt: TGTGCCAGCAGCCCCGGGACAGCAAGAAATCAGCCCCAGCATTTT
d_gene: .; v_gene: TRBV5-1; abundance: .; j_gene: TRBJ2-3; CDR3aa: CASSLRGFVADTQYF; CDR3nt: TGCGCCAGCAGCTTGCGGGGTTTTGTAGCAGATACGCAGTATTTT
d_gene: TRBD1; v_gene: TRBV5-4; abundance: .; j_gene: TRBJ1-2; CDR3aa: CASSPRQGLSGGYTF; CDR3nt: TGTGCCAGCAGCCCGAGACAGGGTCTGTCTGGGGGCTACACCTTC
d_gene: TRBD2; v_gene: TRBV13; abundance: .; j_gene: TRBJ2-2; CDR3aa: CASSPRGAGLPGELFF; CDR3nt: TGTGCCAGCAGCCCCCGTGGAGCGGGACTCCCCGGGGAGCTGTTTTTT
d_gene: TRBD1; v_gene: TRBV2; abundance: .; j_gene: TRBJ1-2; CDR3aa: CASRGQGGHGYTF; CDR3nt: TGTGCCAGCAGGGGACAGGGTGGCCATGGCTACACCTTC
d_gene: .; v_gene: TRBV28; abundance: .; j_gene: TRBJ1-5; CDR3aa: CASSLSVGSGQPQHF; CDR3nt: TGTGCCAGCAGTTTATCGGTGGGTAGCGGGCAGCCCCAGCATTTT
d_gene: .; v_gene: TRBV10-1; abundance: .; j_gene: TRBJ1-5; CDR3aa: CASSGQVNQPQHF; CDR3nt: TGCGCCAGCAGTGGCCAGGTCAATCAGCCCCAGCATTTT
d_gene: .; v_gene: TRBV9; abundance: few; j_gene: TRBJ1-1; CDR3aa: CASSVSRDGARAFF; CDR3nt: TGTGCCAGCAGCGTAAGTAGGGATGGGGCCCGAGCTTTCTTT
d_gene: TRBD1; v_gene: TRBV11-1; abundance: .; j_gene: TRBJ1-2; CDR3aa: CASSSSGTGKLGYTF; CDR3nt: TGTGCCAGCAGCTCTTCCGGGACAGGGAAGCTTGGCTACACCTTC
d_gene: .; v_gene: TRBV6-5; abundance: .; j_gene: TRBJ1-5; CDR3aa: CASRRGNNQPQHF; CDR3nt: TGTGCCAGCAGGAGGGGGAACAATCAGCCCCAGCATTTT
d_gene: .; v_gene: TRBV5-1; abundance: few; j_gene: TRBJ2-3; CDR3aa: CASSLVPSTDTQYF; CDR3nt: TGCGCCAGCAGCTTGGTTCCTAGCACAGATACGCAGTATTTT
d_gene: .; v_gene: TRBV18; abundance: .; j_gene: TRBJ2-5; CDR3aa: CASSPRGETQYF; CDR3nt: TGTGCCAGCTCACCGCGGGGAGAGACCCAGTACTTC
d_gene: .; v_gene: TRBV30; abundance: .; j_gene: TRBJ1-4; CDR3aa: CAWNSRGRNEKLFF; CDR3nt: TGTGCCTGGAACTCCAGAGGGAGGAATGAAAAACTGTTTTTT
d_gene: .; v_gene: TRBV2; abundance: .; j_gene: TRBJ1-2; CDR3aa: CASSPRTANYGYTF; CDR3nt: TGTGCCAGCAGTCCACGGACAGCTAACTATGGCTACACCTTC
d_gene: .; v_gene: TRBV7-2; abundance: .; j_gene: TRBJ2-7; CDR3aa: CASSGTSYEQYF; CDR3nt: TGTGCCAGCAGTGGCACTAGTTACGAGCAGTACTTC
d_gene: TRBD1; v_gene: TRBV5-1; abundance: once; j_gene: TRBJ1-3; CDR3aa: CASSPTGDAGNTIYF; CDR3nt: TGCGCCAGCAGCCCGACAGGGGACGCGGGAAACACCATATATTTT
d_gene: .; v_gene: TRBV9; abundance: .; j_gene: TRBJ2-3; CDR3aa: CASSVGSNPDTQYF; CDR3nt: TGTGCCAGCAGCGTAGGGTCTAATCCAGATACGCAGTATTTT
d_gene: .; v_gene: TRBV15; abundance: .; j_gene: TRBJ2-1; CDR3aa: CATSTGLNNEQFF; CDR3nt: TGTGCCACCAGCACCGGACTAAACAATGAGCAGTTCTTC
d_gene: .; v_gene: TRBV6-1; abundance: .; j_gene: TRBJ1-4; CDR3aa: CASSGTFQGYEKLFF; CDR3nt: TGTGCCAGCAGTGGAACCTTTCAGGGGTATGAAAAACTGTTTTTT
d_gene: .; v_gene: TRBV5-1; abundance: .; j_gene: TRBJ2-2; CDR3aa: CASSSQPGATGELFF; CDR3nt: TGCGCCAGCAGCTCCCAGCCAGGGGCCACCGGGGAGCTGTTTTTT
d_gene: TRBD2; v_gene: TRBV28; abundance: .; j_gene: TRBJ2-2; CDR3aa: CASTRWSGGGNTGELFF; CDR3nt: TGTGCCAGCACCCGTTGGTCGGGCGGGGGTAACACCGGGGAGCTGTTTTTT
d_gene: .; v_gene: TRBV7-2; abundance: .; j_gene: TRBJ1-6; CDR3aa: CASSLQVVVPLHF; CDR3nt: TGTGCCAGCAGCTTACAGGTCGTGGTACCCCTCCACTTT
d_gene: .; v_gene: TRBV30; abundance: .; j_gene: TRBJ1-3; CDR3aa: CAWGATGNTIYF; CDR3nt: TGTGCCTGGGGGGCAACTGGAAACACCATATATTTT
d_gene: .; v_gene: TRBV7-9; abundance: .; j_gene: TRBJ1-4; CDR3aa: CASSLAGTRRREKLFF; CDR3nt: TGTGCCAGCAGCTTAGCGGGTACGAGGAGAAGGGAAAAACTGTTTTTT
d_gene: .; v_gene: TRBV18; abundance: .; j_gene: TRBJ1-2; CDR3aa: CASSVDTNYGYTF; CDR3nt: TGTGCCAGCTCAGTAGACACCAACTATGGCTACACCTTC
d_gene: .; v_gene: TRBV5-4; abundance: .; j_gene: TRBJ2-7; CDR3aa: CASSLAGSYEQYF; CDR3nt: TGTGCCAGCAGCTTGGCGGGATCCTACGAGCAGTACTTC
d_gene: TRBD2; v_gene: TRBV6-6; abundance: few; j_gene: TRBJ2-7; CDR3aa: CASSYGTSGLSYEQYF; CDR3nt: TGTGCCAGCAGCTACGGGACTAGCGGCCTCTCCTACGAGCAGTACTTC
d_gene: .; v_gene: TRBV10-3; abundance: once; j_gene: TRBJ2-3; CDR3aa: CAISERAPGGTDTQYF; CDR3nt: TGTGCCATCAGTGAGAGAGCCCCGGGAGGCACAGATACGCAGTATTTT
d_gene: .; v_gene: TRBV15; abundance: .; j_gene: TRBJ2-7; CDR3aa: CATSRDSNEFYEQYF; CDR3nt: TGTGCCACCAGCAGAGATTCGAATGAGTTCTACGAGCAGTACTTC
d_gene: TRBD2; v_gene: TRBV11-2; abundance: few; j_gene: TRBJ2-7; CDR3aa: CASSPAASGAGGQYF; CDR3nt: TGTGCCAGCAGCCCCGCGGCTAGCGGGGCCGGAGGGCAGTACTTC
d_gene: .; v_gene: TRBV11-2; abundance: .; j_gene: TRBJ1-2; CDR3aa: CASSLDQGYYTF; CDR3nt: TGTGCCAGCAGCTTAGATCAGGGGTATTACACCTTC
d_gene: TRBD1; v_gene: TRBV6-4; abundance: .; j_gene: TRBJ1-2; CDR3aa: CASHPGTGTYGYTF; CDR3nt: TGTGCCAGCCATCCCGGGACAGGGACCTATGGCTACACCTTC
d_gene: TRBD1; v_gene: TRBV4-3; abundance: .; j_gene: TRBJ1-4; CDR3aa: CASSQSRPTGTGGEKLFF; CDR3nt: TGCGCCAGCAGCCAGTCTAGACCAACCGGGACAGGGGGTGAAAAACTGTTTTTT
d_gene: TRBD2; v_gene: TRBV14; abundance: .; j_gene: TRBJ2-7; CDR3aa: CASSPRGLAGGDLSYEQYF; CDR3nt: TGTGCCAGCAGCCCCAGGGGCCTAGCGGGGGGCGATCTCTCCTACGAGCAGTACTTC
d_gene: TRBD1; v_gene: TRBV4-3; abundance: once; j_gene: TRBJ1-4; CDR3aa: CASSPLGTGLNEKLFF; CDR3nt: TGCGCCAGCAGCCCACTAGGGACAGGCTTGAATGAAAAACTGTTTTTT
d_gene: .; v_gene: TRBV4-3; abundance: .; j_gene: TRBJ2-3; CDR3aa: CASSQDLMLDSTDTQYF; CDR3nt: TGCGCCAGCAGCCAAGATCTAATGCTCGATAGCACAGATACGCAGTATTTT
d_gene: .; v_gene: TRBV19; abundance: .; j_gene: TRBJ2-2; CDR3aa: CASSPGVFGELFF; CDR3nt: TGTGCCAGTAGTCCAGGGGTATTCGGGGAGCTGTTTTTT
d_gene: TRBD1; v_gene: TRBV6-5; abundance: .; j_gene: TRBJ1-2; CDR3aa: CASRQGGRDYGYTF; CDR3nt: TGTGCCAGCAGGCAGGGGGGACGTGACTATGGCTACACCTTC
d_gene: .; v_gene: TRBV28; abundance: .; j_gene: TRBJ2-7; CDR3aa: CASSLSPRGRFDEQYF; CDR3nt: TGTGCCAGCAGTTTATCCCCTAGGGGCCGGTTCGACGAGCAGTACTTC
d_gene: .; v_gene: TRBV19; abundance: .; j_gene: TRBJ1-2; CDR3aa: CATQQTTGANYGYTF; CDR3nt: TGTGCCACCCAACAAACGACGGGAGCTAACTATGGCTACACCTTC
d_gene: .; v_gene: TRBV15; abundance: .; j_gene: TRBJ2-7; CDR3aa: CATSRSGVAGIWGSYEQYF; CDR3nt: TGTGCCACCAGCAGATCCGGCGTGGCCGGGATATGGGGATCCTACGAGCAGTACTTC
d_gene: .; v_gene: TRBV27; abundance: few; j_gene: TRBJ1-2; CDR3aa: CASSPRAEYGYTF; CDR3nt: TGTGCCAGCAGCCCCAGGGCGGAGTATGGCTACACCTTC
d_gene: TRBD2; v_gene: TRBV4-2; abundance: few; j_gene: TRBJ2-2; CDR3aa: CASRISSGRYYTGELFF; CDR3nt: TGTGCCAGCAGGATATCTAGCGGGAGGTATTACACCGGGGAGCTGTTTTTT
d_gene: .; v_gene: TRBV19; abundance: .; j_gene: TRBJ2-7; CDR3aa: CASSIPNLDLLYEQYF; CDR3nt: TGTGCCAGTAGTATCCCTAATTTGGACTTACTCTACGAGCAGTACTTC
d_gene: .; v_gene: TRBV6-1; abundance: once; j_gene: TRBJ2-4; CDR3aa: CASSEARGGRAKNIQYF; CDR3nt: TGTGCCAGCAGTGAAGCGCGTGGTGGGCGCGCCAAAAACATTCAGTACTTC
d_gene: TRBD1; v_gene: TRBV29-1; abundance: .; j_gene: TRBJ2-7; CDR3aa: CSVGQGANEQYF; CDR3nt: TGCAGCGTCGGACAGGGGGCCAACGAGCAGTACTTC
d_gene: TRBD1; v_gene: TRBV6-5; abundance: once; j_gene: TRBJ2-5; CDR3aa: CASSYGKNRGLGEQYF; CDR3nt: TGTGCCAGCAGTTACGGAAAGAACAGGGGGCTGGGGGAGCAGTACTTC